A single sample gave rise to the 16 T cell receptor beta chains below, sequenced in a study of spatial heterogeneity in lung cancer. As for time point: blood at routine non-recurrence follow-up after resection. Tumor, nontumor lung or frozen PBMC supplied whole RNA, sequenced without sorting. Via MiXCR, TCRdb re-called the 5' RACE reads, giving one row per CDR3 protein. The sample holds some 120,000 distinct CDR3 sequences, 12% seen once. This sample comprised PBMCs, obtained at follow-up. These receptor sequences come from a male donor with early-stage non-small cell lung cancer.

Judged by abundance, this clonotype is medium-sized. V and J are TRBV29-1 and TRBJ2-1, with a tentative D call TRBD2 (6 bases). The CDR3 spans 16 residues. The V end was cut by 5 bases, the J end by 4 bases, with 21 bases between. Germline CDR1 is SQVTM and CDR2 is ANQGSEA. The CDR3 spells CSVFKGSSDLYNEQFF. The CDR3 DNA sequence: TGCAGCGTTTTCAAGGGGTCTAGCGACCTTTACAATGAGCAGTTCTTC.

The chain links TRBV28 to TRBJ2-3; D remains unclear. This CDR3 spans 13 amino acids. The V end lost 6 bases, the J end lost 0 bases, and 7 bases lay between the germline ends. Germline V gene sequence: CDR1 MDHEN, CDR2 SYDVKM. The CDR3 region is CASRPTSTDTQYF. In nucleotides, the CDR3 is TGTGCCAGCAGACCCACAAGCACAGATACGCAGTATTTT.

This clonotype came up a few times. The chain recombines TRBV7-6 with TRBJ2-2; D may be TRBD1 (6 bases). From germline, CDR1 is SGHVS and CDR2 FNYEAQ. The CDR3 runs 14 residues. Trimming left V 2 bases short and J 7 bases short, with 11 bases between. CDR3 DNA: TGTGCCAGCAGCTTAAATGCGGACAGCGGGGAGCTGTTTTTT. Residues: CASSLNADSGELFF.

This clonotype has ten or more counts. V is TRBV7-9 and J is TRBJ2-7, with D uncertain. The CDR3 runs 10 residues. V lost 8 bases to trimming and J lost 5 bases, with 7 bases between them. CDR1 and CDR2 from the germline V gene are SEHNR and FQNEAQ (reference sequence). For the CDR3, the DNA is TGTGCCAGCGGCCAGAACGAGCAGTACTTC. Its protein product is CASGQNEQYF.

The CDR3, as DNA: TGTGCCAGCAGCTTAAACAGCCCTGAGCAGTACTTC. Translated: CASSLNSPEQYF. J is TRBJ2-7 and V is TRBV11-3; D is undetermined. This CDR3 region has 12 residues. With 2 bases removed from V and 7 bases from J, the gap between germline ends came to 9 bases. The germline V gene has CDR1 SGHNT and CDR2 YENEEA.

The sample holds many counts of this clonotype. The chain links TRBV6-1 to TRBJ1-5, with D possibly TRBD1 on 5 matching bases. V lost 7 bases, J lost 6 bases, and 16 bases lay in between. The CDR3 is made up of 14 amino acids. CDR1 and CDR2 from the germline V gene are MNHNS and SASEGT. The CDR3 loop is CASTGGRVGQPQHF. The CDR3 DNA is TGTGCCAGCACTGGGGGGAGGGTTGGTCAGCCCCAGCATTTT.

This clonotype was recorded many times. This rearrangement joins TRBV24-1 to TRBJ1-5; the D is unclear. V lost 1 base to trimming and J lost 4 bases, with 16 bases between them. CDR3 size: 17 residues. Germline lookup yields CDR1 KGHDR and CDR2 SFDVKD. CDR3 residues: CATSDLLGQDENQPQHF. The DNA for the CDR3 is TGTGCCACCAGTGATTTACTTGGGCAGGACGAGAATCAGCCCCAGCATTTT.

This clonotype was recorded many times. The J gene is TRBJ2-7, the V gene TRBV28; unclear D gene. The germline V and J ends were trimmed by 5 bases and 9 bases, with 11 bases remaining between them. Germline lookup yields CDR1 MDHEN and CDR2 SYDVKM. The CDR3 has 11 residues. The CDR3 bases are TGTGCCAGCAGTACCCCGTTTGGGCAGTACTTC. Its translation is CASSTPFGQYF.

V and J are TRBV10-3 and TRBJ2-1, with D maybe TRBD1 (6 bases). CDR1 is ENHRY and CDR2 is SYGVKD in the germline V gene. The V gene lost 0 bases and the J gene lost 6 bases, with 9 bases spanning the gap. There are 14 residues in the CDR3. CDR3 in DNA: TGTGCCATCAGTGAGTCTGGGGGCCGCAATGAGCAGTTCTTC. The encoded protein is CAISESGGRNEQFF.

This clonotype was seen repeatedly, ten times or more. CDR3 bases: TGTGCCAGCAGCCGGACGGCGGGCAATCAGCCCCAGCATTTT. This sequence encodes CASSRTAGNQPQHF. The chain carries TRBV5-6 and TRBJ1-5; D remains ambiguous. The length of the CDR3 is 14 residues. V lost 4 bases and J lost 2, with 10 bases in between. Germline loops: CDR1 SGHDT, CDR2 YYEEEE.

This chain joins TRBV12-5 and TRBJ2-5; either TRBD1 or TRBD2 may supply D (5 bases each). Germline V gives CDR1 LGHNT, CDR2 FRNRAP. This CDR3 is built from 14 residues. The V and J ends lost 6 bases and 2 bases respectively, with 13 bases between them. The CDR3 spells CASGGDRLQETQYF. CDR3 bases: TGTGCTAGTGGGGGGGACCGATTACAAGAGACCCAGTACTTC.

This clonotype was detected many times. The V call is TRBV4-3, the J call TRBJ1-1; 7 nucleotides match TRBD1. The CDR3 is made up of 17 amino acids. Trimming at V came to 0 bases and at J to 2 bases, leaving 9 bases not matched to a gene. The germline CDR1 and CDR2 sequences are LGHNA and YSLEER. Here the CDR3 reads CASSQDIPRGSNTEAFF. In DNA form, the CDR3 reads TGCGCCAGCAGCCAAGATATACCCAGGGGGTCAAACACTGAAGCTTTCTTT.

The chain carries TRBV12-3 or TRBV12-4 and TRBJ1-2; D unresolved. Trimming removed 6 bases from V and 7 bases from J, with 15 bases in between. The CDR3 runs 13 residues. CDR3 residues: CASRMSAISGYTF. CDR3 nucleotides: TGTGCCAGCAGAATGAGCGCCATCAGTGGCTACACCTTC.

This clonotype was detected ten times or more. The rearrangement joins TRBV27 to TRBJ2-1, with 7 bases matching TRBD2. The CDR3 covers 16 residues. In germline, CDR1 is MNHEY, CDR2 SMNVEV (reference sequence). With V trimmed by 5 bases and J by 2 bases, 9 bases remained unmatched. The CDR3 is CASSPIPAGTYNEQFF. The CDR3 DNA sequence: TGTGCCAGCAGTCCCATCCCAGCGGGGACCTACAATGAGCAGTTCTTC.

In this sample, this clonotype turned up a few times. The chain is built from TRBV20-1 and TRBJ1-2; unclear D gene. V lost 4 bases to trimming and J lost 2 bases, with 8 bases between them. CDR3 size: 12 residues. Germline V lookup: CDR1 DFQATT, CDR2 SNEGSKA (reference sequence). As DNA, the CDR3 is TGCAGTGCTATGCCGGAAAACTATGGCTACACCTTC. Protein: CSAMPENYGYTF.

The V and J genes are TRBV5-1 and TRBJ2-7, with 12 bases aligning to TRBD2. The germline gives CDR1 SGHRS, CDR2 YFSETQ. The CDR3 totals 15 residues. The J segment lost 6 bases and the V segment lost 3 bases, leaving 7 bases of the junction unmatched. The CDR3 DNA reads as TGCGCCAGCAGCTCTAGCGGGGGGGCCGCTGGCGAGCAGTACTTC. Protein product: CASSSSGGAAGEQYF.